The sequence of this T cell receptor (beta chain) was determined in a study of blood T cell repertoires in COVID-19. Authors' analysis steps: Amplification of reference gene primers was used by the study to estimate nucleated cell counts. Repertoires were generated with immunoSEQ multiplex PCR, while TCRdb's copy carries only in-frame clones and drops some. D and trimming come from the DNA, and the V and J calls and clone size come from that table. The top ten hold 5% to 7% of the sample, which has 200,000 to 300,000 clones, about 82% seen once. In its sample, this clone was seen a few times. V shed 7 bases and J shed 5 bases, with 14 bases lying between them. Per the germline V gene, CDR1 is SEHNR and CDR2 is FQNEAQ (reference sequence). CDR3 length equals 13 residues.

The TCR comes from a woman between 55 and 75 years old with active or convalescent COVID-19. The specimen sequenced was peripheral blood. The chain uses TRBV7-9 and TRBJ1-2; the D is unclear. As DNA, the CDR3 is TGTGCCAGCACCCCCGGTGGAGCTTATGGCTACACCTTC. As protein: CASTPGGAYGYTF.